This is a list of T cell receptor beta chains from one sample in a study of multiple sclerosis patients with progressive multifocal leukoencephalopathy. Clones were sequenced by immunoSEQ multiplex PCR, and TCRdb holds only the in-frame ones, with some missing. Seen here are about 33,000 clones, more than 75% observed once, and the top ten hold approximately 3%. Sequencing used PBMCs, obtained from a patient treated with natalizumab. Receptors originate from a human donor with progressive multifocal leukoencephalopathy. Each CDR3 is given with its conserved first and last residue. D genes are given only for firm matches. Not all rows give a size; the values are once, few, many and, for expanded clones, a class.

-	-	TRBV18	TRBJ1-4	CASANRRDLNEKLFF	TGTGCCAGCGCAAATCGACGGGACCTGAATGAAAAACTGTTTTTT
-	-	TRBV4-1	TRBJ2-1	CASSQDLSTGAHNEQFF	TGCGCCAGCAGCCAAGACCTATCGACGGGAGCGCACAATGAGCAGTTCTTC
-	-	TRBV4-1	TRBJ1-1	CASSGTEAFF	TGCGCCAGCAGCGGCACTGAAGCTTTCTTT
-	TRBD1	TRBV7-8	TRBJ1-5	CASSDGQGAGQPQHF	TGTGCCAGCAGCGACGGACAGGGGGCGGGGCAGCCCCAGCATTTT
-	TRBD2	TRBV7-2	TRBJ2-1	CASSRTRSAGEQFF	TGTGCCAGCAGCCGGACTAGGTCGGCCGGTGAGCAGTTCTTC
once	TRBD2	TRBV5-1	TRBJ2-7	CASSLASGGRVGEQYF	TGCGCCAGCAGCTTGGCCTCTGGCGGGAGGGTCGGCGAGCAGTACTTC
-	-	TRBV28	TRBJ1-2	CAVQGNYGYTF	TGTGCCGTACAGGGTAACTATGGGTACACCTTC
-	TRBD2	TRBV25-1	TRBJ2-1	CASGPSSGRAREQFF	TGTGCCAGCGGGCCATCGAGCGGGAGGGCCAGGGAGCAGTTCTTC
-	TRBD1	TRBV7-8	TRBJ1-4	CASSNPTGRGEKLFF	TGTGCCAGCAGCAACCCGACAGGGAGGGGTGAAAAACTGTTTTTT
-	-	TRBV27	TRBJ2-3	CASSSDLRVLRADTQYF	TGTGCCAGCAGTTCCGACCTCCGGGTCTTAAGGGCAGATACGCAGTATTTT
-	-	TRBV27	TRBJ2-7	CASSQRPGGYRADEQYF	TGTGCCAGCAGTCAGCGCCCGGGTGGGTACAGGGCCGACGAGCAGTACTTC
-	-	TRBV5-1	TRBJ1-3	CASSATGNTIYF	TGCGCCAGCAGTGCGACTGGAAACACCATATATTTT
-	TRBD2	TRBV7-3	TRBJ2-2	CASSLAAQPKGELFF	TGTGCCAGCAGTCTAGCGGCGCAACCCAAGGGGGAGCTGTTTTTT
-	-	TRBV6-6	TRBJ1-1	CASSRSLGTEAFF	TGTGCCAGCAGTCGCAGCTTGGGCACTGAAGCTTTCTTT
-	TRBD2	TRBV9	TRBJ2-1	CASSETSGRVANEQFF	TGTGCCAGCAGCGAGACTAGCGGGAGAGTGGCTAATGAGCAGTTCTTC
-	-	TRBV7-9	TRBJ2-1	CASSPVRTPYNEQFF	TGTGCCAGCAGCCCTGTTAGGACACCATACAATGAGCAGTTCTTC
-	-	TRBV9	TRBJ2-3	CASSATGGTQYF	TGTGCCAGCAGCGCCACTGGGGGGACGCAGTATTTT